The source of this T cell receptor beta chain is a study of T cell changes during pregnancy in multiple sclerosis. This clone was seen only once. The CDR3 length is 13 residues. Germline loops: CDR1 SGHTA, CDR2 FQGTGA. V gave up 1 base and J gave up 5 bases, with 6 bases separating them. Profiled with immunoSEQ multiplex PCR; TCRdb holds only in-frame clones, not every one. The top ten hold about 0.76% of the sample, which has tens of thousands of clones, approximately 90% seen once. The sample was CD4+ T cells from peripheral blood mononuclear cells, taken in the first trimester of pregnancy. This clonotype originated in a female donor with multiple sclerosis, enrolled in a pregnancy study. The chain carries TRBV7-3 and TRBJ2-1; D is unresolved. In DNA, the CDR3 is TGTGCCAGCAGCTTAAGGGCAGACAATGAGCAGTTCTTC. Its translation: CASSLRADNEQFF.